A single sample gave rise to the 3 T cell receptor beta chains below, sequenced in a study of blood T cell repertoires in COVID-19. Sequencing used immunoSEQ multiplex PCR; TCRdb keeps in-frame clones, though not all of them. Altogether around 86,000 clones are present, roughly 85% being singletons, with the ten largest covering 35% to 40%. Sample: peripheral blood. The receptors here all came from a man older than 75 with acute or convalescent COVID-19.

The chain joins TRBV6-5 to TRBJ1-5; D is perhaps TRBD1 (6 bases). The V gene lost 6 bases and the J gene lost 6 bases, with 18 bases spanning the gap. This CDR3 region has 15 residues. The V gene's germline CDR1 is MNHEY and CDR2 SVGAGI. The CDR3 bases are TGTGCCAGCAGACGATCCGGGACAAGATTTCAGCCCCAGCATTTT. Its translation: CASRRSGTRFQPQHF.

This clone showed up just once. V is TRBV28 and J is TRBJ1-5, with 10 bases aligning to TRBD1. The CDR3 has 17 amino acids. Germline V gene sequence: CDR1 MDHEN, CDR2 SYDVKM. V was pared by 5 bases and J by 7 bases, with 14 bases of the junction left unmatched. The CDR3 is CASSPLLGQGLRQPQHF. In DNA form, the CDR3 reads TGTGCCAGCAGTCCCCTTTTGGGACAGGGGTTGCGGCAGCCCCAGCATTTT.

This rearrangement joins TRBV11-2 to TRBJ2-7, with 9 nucleotides matching TRBD1. The CDR3 consists of 14 residues. J gave up 7 bases and V 3 bases, and 7 bases lay outside the gene matches. Germline V gene sequence: CDR1 SGHAT, CDR2 FQNNGV. CDR3 sequence reads: CASSFGTGNLEQYF. The CDR3 nucleotides read TGTGCCAGCAGCTTCGGGACAGGGAATTTGGAGCAGTACTTC.